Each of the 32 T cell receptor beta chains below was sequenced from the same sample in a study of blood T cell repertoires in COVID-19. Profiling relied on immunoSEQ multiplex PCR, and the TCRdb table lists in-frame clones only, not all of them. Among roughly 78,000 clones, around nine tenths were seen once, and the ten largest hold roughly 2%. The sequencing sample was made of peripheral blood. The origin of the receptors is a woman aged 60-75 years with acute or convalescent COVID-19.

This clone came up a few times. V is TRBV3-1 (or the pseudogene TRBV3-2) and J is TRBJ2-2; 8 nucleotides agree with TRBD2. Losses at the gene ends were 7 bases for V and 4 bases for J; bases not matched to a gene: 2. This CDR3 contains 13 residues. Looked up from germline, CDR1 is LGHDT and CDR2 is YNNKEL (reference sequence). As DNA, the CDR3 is TGTGCCAGCAAGGCGGGGGGCACCGGGGAGCTGTTTTTT. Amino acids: CASKAGGTGELFF.

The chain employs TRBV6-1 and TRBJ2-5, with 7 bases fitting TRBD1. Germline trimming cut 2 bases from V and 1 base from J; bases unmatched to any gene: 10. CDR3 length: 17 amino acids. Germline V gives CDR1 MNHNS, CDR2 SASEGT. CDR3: CASSERWDRVFQETQYF. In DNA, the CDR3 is TGTGCCAGCAGTGAACGTTGGGACAGAGTATTCCAAGAGACCCAGTACTTC.

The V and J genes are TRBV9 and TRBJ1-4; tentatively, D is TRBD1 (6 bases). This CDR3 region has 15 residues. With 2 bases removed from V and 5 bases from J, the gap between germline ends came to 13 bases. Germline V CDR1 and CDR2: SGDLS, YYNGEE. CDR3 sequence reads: CASSVTGGENEKLFF. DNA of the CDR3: TGTGCCAGCAGCGTGACAGGTGGGGAAAATGAAAAACTGTTTTTT.

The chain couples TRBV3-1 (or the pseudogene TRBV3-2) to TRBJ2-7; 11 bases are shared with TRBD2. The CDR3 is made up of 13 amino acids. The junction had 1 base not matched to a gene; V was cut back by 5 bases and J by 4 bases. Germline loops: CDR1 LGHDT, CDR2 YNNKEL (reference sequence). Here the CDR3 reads CASSTSGSYEQYF. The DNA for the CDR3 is TGTGCCAGCAGCACTAGCGGGAGTTACGAGCAGTACTTC.

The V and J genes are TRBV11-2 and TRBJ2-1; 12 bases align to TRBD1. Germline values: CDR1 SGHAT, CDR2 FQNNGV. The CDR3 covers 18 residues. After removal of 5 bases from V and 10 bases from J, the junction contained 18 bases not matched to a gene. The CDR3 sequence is CASSQSGWGTGGKLEQFF. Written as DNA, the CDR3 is TGTGCCAGCAGCCAATCAGGGTGGGGGACAGGGGGCAAATTGGAGCAGTTCTTC.

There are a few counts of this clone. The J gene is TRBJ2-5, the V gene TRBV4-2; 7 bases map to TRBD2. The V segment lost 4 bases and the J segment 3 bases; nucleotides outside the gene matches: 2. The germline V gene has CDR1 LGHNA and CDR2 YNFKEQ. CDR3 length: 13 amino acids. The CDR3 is CASSPAGEETQYF. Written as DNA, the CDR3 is TGTGCCAGCAGCCCGGCGGGAGAAGAGACCCAGTACTTC.

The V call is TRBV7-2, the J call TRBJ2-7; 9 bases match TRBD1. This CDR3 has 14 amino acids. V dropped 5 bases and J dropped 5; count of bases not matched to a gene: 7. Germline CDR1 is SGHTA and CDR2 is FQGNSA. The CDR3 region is CASSKGTGLDEQYF. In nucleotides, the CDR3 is TGTGCCAGCAGCAAAGGGACAGGGTTAGACGAGCAGTACTTC.

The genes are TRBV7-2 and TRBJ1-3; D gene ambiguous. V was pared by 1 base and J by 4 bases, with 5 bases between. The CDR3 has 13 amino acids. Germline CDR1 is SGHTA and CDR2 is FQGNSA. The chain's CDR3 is CASSLGRGNTIYF. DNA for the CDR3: TGTGCCAGCAGCTTAGGGCGGGGAAACACCATATATTTT.

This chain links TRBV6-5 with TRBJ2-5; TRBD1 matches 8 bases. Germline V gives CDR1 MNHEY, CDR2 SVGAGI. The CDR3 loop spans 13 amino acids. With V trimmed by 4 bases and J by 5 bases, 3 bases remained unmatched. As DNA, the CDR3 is TGTGCCAGCAGTTGGGACAGGAGGGAGACCCAGTACTTC. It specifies CASSWDRRETQYF.

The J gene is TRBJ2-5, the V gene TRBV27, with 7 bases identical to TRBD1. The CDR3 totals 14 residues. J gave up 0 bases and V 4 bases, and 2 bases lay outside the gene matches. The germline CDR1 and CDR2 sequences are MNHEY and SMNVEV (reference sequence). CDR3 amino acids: CASSSGQYQETQYF. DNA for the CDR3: TGTGCCAGCAGTTCGGGACAGTACCAAGAGACCCAGTACTTC.

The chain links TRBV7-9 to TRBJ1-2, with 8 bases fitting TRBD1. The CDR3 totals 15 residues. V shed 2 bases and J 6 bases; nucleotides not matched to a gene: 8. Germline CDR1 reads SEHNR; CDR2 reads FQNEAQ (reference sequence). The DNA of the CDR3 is TGTGCCAGCAGCTTATCAGGACAGGGCTTGCATGGCTACACCTTC. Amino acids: CASSLSGQGLHGYTF.

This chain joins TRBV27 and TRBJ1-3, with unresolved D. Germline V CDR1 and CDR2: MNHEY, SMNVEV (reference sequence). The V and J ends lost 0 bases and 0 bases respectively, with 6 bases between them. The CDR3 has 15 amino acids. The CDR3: CASSLSGHSGNTIYF. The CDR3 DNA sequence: TGTGCCAGCAGTTTATCTGGGCACTCTGGAAACACCATATATTTT.

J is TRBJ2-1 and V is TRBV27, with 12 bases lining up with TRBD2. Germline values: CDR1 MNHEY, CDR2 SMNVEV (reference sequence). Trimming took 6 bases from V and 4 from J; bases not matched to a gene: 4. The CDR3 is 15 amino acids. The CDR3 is CASRLAGGPYNEQFF. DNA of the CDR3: TGTGCCAGCAGACTAGCGGGGGGCCCGTACAATGAGCAGTTCTTC.

The CDR3 sequence is CASRRTGDYEQYF. The CDR3, as DNA: TGTGCCAGCCGACGGACAGGGGACTACGAGCAGTACTTC. This chain uses TRBV19 with TRBJ2-7, with 9 positions matching TRBD1. The CDR3 extends over 13 amino acids. The germline CDR1 and CDR2 sequences are LNHDA and SQIVND (reference sequence). V dropped 9 bases and J dropped 3; count of bases not matched to a gene: 6.

The CDR3 region is CASSYSTGARGEQYF. Here the CDR3 DNA reads TGTGCCAGCAGTTACTCGACAGGGGCGCGAGGCGAGCAGTACTTC. This rearrangement joins TRBV6-6 to TRBJ2-7; 8 bases map to TRBD1. Trimming took 0 bases from V and 6 from J; bases not matched to a gene: 7. Germline V CDR1 and CDR2: MNHNY, SVGAGI (reference sequence). This CDR3 is built from 15 residues.

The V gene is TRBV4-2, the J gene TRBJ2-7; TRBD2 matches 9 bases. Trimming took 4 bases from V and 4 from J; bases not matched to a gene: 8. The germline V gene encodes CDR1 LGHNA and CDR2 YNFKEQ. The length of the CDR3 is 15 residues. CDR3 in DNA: TGTGCCAGCAGCCCACCCGGGACTAGCCAGTACGAGCAGTACTTC. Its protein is CASSPPGTSQYEQYF.

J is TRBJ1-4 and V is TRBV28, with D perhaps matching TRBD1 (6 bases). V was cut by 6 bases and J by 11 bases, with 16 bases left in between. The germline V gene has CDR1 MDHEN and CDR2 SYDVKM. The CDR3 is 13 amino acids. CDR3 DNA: TGTGCCAGCAGGCTCGGACAGCTGGGGAAACTGTTTTTT. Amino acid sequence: CASRLGQLGKLFF.

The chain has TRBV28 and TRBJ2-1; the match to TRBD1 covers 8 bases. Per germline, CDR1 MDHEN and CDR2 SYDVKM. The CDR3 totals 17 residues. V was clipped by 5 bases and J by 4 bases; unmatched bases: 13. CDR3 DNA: TGTGCCAGCAGTGAAACCAAAGGACAGGGATTATACAATGAGCAGTTCTTC. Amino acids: CASSETKGQGLYNEQFF.

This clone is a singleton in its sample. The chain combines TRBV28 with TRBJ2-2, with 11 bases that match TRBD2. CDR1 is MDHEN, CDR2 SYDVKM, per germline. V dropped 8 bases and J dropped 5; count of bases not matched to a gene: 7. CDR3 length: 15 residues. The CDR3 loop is CASLSGGAETGELFF. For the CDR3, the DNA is TGTGCCAGCCTTAGCGGGGGGGCGGAGACCGGGGAGCTGTTTTTT.

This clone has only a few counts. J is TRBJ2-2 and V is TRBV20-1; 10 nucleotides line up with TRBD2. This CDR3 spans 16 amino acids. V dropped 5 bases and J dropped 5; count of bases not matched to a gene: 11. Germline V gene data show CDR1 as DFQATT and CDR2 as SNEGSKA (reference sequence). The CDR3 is CSAGGLADRGTGELFF. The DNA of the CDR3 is TGCAGTGCTGGTGGACTAGCGGACCGAGGGACCGGGGAGCTGTTTTTT.

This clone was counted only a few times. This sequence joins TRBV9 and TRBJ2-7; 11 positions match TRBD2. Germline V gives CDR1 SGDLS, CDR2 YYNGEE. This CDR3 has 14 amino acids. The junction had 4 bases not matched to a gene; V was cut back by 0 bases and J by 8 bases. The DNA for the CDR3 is TGTGCCAGCAGCGTAGAGGCTAGCGGGGGGAAGCAGTACTTC. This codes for CASSVEASGGKQYF. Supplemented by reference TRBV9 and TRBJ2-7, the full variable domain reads DSGVTQTPKHLITATGQRVTLRCSPRSGDLSVYWYQQSLDQGLQFLIQYYNGEERAKGNILERFSAQQFPDLHSELNLSSLELGDSALYFCASSVEASGGKQYFGPGTRLTVT.

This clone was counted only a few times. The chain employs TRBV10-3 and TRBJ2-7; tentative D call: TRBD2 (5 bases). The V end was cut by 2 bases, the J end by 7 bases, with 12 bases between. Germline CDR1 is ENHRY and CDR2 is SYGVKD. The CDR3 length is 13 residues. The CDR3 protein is CAISEQGLGEQYF. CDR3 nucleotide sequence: TGTGCCATCAGTGAGCAAGGACTGGGGGAGCAGTACTTC.

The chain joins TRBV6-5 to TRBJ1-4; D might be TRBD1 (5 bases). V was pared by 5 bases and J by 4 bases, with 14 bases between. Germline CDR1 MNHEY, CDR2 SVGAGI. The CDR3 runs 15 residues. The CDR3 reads CASSLLGGFNEKLFF. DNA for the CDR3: TGTGCCAGCAGTCTACTCGGGGGGTTTAATGAAAAACTGTTTTTT.

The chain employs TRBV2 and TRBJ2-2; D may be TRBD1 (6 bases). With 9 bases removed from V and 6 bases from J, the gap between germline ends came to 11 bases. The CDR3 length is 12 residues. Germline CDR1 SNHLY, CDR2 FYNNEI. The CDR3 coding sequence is TGTGCCAGTGAGGGGGTTCCCGGGGAGCTGTTTTTT. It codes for CASEGVPGELFF.

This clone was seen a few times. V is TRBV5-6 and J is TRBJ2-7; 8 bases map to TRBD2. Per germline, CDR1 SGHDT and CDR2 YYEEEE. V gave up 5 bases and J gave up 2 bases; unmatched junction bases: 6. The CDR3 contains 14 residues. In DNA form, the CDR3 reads TGTGCCAGCAGATTAGCGGGGCTACCCTACGAGCAGTACTTC. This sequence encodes CASRLAGLPYEQYF.

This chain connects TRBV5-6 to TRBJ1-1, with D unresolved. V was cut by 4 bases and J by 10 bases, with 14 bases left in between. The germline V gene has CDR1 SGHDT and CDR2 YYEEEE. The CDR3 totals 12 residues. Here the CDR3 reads CASSVGSTRAFF. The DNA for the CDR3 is TGTGCCAGCAGCGTTGGGAGCACGCGAGCTTTCTTT.

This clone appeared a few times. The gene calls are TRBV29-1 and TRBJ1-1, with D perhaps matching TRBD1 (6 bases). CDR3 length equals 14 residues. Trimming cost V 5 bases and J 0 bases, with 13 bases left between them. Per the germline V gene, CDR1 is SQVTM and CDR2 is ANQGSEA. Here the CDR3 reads CSVTGTNMNTEAFF. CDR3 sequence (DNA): TGCAGCGTTACCGGGACAAACATGAACACTGAAGCTTTCTTT.

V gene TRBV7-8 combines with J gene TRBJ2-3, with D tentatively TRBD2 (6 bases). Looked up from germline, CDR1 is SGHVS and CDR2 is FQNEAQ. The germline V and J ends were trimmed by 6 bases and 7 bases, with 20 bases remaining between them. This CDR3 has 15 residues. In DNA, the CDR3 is TGTGCCAGCAGACCTGGACTATCCACATTATATACGCAGTATTTT. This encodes CASRPGLSTLYTQYF.

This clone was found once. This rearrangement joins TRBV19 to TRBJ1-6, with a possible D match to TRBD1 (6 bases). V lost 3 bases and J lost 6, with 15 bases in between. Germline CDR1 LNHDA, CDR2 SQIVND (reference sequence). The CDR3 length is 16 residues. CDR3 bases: TGTGCCAGTAGTATTGCCAGGGGATTTAGTAATTCACCCCTCCACTTT. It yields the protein CASSIARGFSNSPLHF.

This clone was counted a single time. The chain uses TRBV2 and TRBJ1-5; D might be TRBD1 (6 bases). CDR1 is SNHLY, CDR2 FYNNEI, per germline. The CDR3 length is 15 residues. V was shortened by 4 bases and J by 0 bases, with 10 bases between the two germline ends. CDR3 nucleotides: TGTGCCAGCAGTGGGGACAACTATAGCAATCAGCCCCAGCATTTT. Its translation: CASSGDNYSNQPQHF.

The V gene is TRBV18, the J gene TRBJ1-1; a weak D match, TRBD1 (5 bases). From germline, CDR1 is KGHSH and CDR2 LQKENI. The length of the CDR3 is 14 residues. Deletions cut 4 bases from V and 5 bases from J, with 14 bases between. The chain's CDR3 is CASSLLNRGTEAFF. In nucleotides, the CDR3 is TGTGCCAGCTCACTCCTGAACCGGGGGACTGAAGCTTTCTTT.

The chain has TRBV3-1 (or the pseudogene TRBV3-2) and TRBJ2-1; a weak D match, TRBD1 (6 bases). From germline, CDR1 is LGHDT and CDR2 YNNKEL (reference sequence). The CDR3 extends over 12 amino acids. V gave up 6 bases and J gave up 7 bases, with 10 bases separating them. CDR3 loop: CASRNRENEQFF. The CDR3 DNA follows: TGTGCCAGCAGAAACAGGGAGAATGAGCAGTTCTTC.